A selection of T cell receptor beta chains follows, all from one sample in a study of T cell responses to AZD1222 COVID-19 vaccine. Sequenced by immunoSEQ multiplex PCR; TCRdb stores in-frame clones only, minus some. The table lists approximately 80,000 clones, approximately 86% of them singletons. This specimen was peripheral blood, taken on day 0 of AZD1222 vaccination. These receptors were obtained from an adult in good health. The CDR3 runs from the conserved cysteine through the conserved F or W. D genes are given only for firm matches. Size tells how often a clone was seen (once, few, many) or the class of an expanded clone, and some rows leave it out.

D gene | J gene | clone size | V gene | CDR3 DNA | CDR3 protein
TRBD2 | TRBJ2-7 | . | TRBV7-2 | TGTGCCAGCAGCTTAGCGCAGGCGGGAGGGTACGAGCAGTACTTC | CASSLAQAGGYEQYF
. | TRBJ2-1 | . | TRBV11-3 | TGTGCCAGCAGCCTTCAGCGGAGCTCCTACAATGAGCAGTTCTTC | CASSLQRSSYNEQFF
. | TRBJ2-5 | . | TRBV3-1/TRBV3-2 | TGTGCCAGCAGCCAAGCGGAGAGCCCCCAGTACTTC | CASSQAESPQYF
TRBD1 | TRBJ2-3 | . | TRBV19 | TGTGCCAGTAGTATAAGGCTGGGACAGGGCACAGATACGCAGTATTTT | CASSIRLGQGTDTQYF
TRBD1 | TRBJ1-5 | . | TRBV7-9 | TGTGCCAGCAGCTCCGGTAGGTACGAGACAGGGTTTTCGGCCCAGCATTTT | CASSSGRYETGFSAQHF
. | TRBJ2-1 | once | TRBV7-3 | TGTGCCAGCAGCCGCGACTGGGGAAGGAGTGAGCAGTTCTTC | CASSRDWGRSEQFF
. | TRBJ1-4 | . | TRBV3-1/TRBV3-2 | TGTGCCAGCAGCCTCAAACAAACTAATGAAAAACTGTTTTTT | CASSLKQTNEKLFF
. | TRBJ2-1 | . | TRBV6-5 | TGTGCCAGCAGTTACGAGGGGGGACTCCTAAATGAGCAGTTCTTC | CASSYEGGLLNEQFF
. | TRBJ2-3 | . | TRBV18 | TGTGCCAGCTCACCCGTGACTCCGACAGATACGCAGTATTTT | CASSPVTPTDTQYF
TRBD1 | TRBJ1-2 | . | TRBV11-3 | TGTGCCAGCAGCTTAGTTGGGACAGGGGGAGGCTACACCTTC | CASSLVGTGGGYTF
. | TRBJ1-4 | . | TRBV19 | TGTGCCAGTAGTCCTTCCCGTTTCTTGCCTGGCGAAAAACTGTTTTTT | CASSPSRFLPGEKLFF
TRBD2 | TRBJ2-3 | . | TRBV9 | TGTGCCAGCGCACTAGCGACCTGGGGAGATACGCAGTATTTT | CASALATWGDTQYF
. | TRBJ2-3 | . | TRBV7-8 | TGTGCCAGCAGCTTAGGGGCGAGCTGGGCAGATACGCAGTATTTT | CASSLGASWADTQYF
. | TRBJ1-2 | . | TRBV28 | TGTGCCAGCAGTTCGAACTTAGGTGTTCTGGACTATGGCTACACCTTC | CASSSNLGVLDYGYTF
TRBD1 | TRBJ1-6 | . | TRBV19 | TGTGCCAGTAGTTCGAGGACGGACAGGGGGTTTAGTTCACCCCTCCACTTT | CASSSRTDRGFSSPLHF
. | TRBJ1-1 | . | TRBV5-4 | TGTGCCAGCAGCGGACAGACGTTAACTGAAGCTTTCTTT | CASSGQTLTEAFF
. | TRBJ1-1 | few | TRBV6-5 | TGTGCCAGCAGTTATGTTTGGGGGAACACTGAAGCTTTCTTT | CASSYVWGNTEAFF
TRBD2 | TRBJ2-5 | . | TRBV11-3 | TGTGCCAGCAGCTCGGGACTAGCGGTTTTAGAGACCCAGTACTTC | CASSSGLAVLETQYF
. | TRBJ1-1 | once | TRBV29-1 | TGCAGCGTCGAGGTTACGGAGAACACTGAAGCTTTCTTT | CSVEVTENTEAFF
. | TRBJ1-2 | . | TRBV3-1/TRBV3-2 | TGTGCCAGCAGCCAAGATGGGGGAAGTCTTGGCTACACCTTC | CASSQDGGSLGYTF
. | TRBJ1-2 | . | TRBV2 | TGTGCCAGCAGTGAACAGGGTTACTATGGCTACACCTTC | CASSEQGYYGYTF
TRBD1 | TRBJ2-3 | . | TRBV11-3 | TGTGCCAGCAGCCACCGGGACAGGACCACAGATACGCAGTATTTT | CASSHRDRTTDTQYF
. | TRBJ1-6 | . | TRBV21-1 | TGTGCCAGCGACGCCGGGACAGCGAATTCACCCCTCCACTTT | CASDAGTANSPLHF
. | TRBJ2-3 | . | TRBV5-1 | TGCGCCAGCAGCTTGGAGACAGCCACAGATACGCAGTATTTT | CASSLETATDTQYF
. | TRBJ1-2 | . | TRBV5-1 | TGCGCCAGCAGCCCGGACGGTACTAACTATGGCTACACCTTC | CASSPDGTNYGYTF
. | TRBJ2-7 | . | TRBV28 | TGTGCCAGCGAGGGGGGATTTTCGGGGAGGGGTTACGAGCAGTACTTC | CASEGGFSGRGYEQYF
TRBD1 | TRBJ1-2 | . | TRBV6-5 | TGTGCCAGCAGTTCGGACAGGATCTATGGCTACACCTTC | CASSSDRIYGYTF
. | TRBJ1-1 | . | TRBV5-1 | TGCGCCAGCAGCCTATCTCCCAACACTGAAGCTTTCTTT | CASSLSPNTEAFF
TRBD1 | TRBJ1-6 | . | TRBV2 | TGTGCCAGCAGTTTGGACAGGGAGGGGACTTCACCCCTCCACTTT | CASSLDREGTSPLHF
. | TRBJ1-2 | . | TRBV19 | TGTGCCAGCCACCGGACGGACAACTATGGCTACACCTTC | CASHRTDNYGYTF
. | TRBJ1-6 | few | TRBV18 | TGTGCCAGCTCACCCCCTGGAGACTTTTCACCCCTCCACTTT | CASSPPGDFSPLHF
TRBD1 | TRBJ1-3 | . | TRBV5-1 | TGCGCCAGCAGCGTGACAGGGGGCTACGAATCTGGAAACACCATATATTTT | CASSVTGGYESGNTIYF
. | TRBJ1-4 | . | TRBV2 | TGTGCCAGCAGTGAAGAGGGCACAGGGTTAAGTGAAAAACTGTTTTTT | CASSEEGTGLSEKLFF
TRBD1 | TRBJ2-3 | . | TRBV9 | TGTGCCAGCAACCAGGGGGCAGCTAGGACAGATACGCAGTATTTT | CASNQGAARTDTQYF
. | TRBJ1-2 | few | TRBV6-2/TRBV6-3 | TGTGCCAGCAGTTACTTGGGGGCTGGTACTAACTATGGCTACACCTTC | CASSYLGAGTNYGYTF
TRBD1 | TRBJ2-6 | . | TRBV4-1 | TGCGCCAGCGGACAGGGTGCTGGGGCCAACGTCCTGACTTTC | CASGQGAGANVLTF
. | TRBJ2-4 | . | TRBV6-5 | TGTGCCAGCACCCAAGTTGGGGGCGCGAGTCAGTACTTC | CASTQVGGASQYF
. | TRBJ2-3 | . | TRBV19 | TGTGCCAGTAGTTCCCGGGACCGACTTCGGCCAGATACGCAGTATTTT | CASSSRDRLRPDTQYF
. | TRBJ2-4 | . | TRBV7-2 | TGTGCCAGCAGCTTATCCGCGACGGAAGAAAACATTCAGTACTTC | CASSLSATEENIQYF
. | TRBJ2-3 | . | TRBV30 | TGTGCCTGGAGCCGCCAGGGGGAGGGCCGCGATACGCAGTATTTT | CAWSRQGEGRDTQYF
. | TRBJ2-3 | . | TRBV7-2 | TGTGCCAGCAGCTCCAGACTAGTCACAGATACGCAGTATTTT | CASSSRLVTDTQYF
. | TRBJ2-5 | . | TRBV18 | TGTGCCAGCTCACCACCGGGGGGACGAGAGACCCAGTACTTC | CASSPPGGRETQYF
. | TRBJ1-3 | once | TRBV18 | TGTGCCAGCTCACCCAGAAACACCATATATTTT | CASSPRNTIYF
TRBD2 | TRBJ2-1 | . | TRBV28 | TGTGCCAGCAGTTTTAGCGGGAGACCCTACAATGAGCAGTTCTTC | CASSFSGRPYNEQFF
TRBD1 | TRBJ2-1 | . | TRBV28 | TGTGCCAGCAGTTTAGGGGGACAGTCCTACAATGAGCAGTTCTTC | CASSLGGQSYNEQFF
. | TRBJ1-4 | . | TRBV5-4 | TGTGCCAGCAGCCCGGAGACAGCTGAAAAACTGTTTTTT | CASSPETAEKLFF
. | TRBJ2-3 | . | TRBV4-1 | TGCGCCAGCAGCCAAGATCCGGACACCAGCACAGATACGCAGTATTTT | CASSQDPDTSTDTQYF
. | TRBJ1-4 | once | TRBV5-1 | TGCGCCAGCAGCCCAACCGTCGGGCAGGGAGGTGAAAAACTGTTTTTT | CASSPTVGQGGEKLFF
. | TRBJ1-5 | . | TRBV7-3 | TGTGCCAGCAGCTTAGGGGATAATCAGCCCCAGCATTTT | CASSLGDNQPQHF
. | TRBJ2-5 | . | TRBV11-3 | TGTGCCAGCAGCCCCGGACAGACGACCCAAGAGACCCAGTACTTC | CASSPGQTTQETQYF
. | TRBJ1-3 | . | TRBV3-1/TRBV3-2 | TGTGCCAGCAGCCATGAACAGGGAACTGGAAACACCATATATTTT | CASSHEQGTGNTIYF
. | TRBJ1-1 | few | TRBV12-3/TRBV12-4 | TGTGCCAGCAGTCTGTCTATGAACACTGAAGCTTTCTTT | CASSLSMNTEAFF
TRBD1 | TRBJ2-7 | . | TRBV7-9 | TGTGCCAGCACTCATTCGGGCCGCGGACAGGGTAACCTTTACGAGCAGTACTTC | CASTHSGRGQGNLYEQYF
. | TRBJ1-2 | . | TRBV25-1 | TGTGCCAGCAGTGAATATATAGCAGGGAATAGCGGCTACACCTTC | CASSEYIAGNSGYTF
. | TRBJ1-1 | . | TRBV12-3/TRBV12-4 | TGTGCCAGCAGGGGGGGTTGGGCCACTGAAGCTTTCTTT | CASRGGWATEAFF
. | TRBJ1-3 | . | TRBV18 | TGTGCCAGCTCACCCTTCGCAGGGCCTGGAAACACCATATATTTT | CASSPFAGPGNTIYF
. | TRBJ2-5 | once | TRBV4-1 | TGCGCCAGCAGCCAAGATCACAGGGTTTACGAGACCCAGTACTTC | CASSQDHRVYETQYF